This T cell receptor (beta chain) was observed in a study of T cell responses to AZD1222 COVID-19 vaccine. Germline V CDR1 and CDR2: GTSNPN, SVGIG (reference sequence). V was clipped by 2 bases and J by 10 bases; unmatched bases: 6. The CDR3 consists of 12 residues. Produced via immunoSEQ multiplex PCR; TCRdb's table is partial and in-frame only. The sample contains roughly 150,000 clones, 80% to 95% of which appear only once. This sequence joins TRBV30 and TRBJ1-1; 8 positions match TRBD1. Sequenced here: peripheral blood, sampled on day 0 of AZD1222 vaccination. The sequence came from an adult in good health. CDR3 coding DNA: TGTGCCTGGAGTACCGGACAGGGAATAGCTTTCTTT. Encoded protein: CAWSTGQGIAFF.